This T cell receptor (beta chain) was sequenced for a study of chemoradiotherapy in HPV16-positive cancers. Over chemoradiotherapy, repertoires were sampled more than once. Libraries were prepared by immunoSEQ multiplex PCR; TCRdb keeps only in-frame clonotypes and omits some of them. The sample holds approximately 16,000 clones, roughly 88% seen once. From germline, CDR1 is MNHNS and CDR2 SASEGT. The CDR3 covers 14 residues. The chain joins TRBV6-1 to TRBJ2-5, with D possibly matching TRBD2 (5 bases). Judging by the DNA end, TRBJ2-7 fits better; the J call may be wrong. The TCR was taken from a human donor with HPV-associated anogenital cancer. The sequencing here drew on blood, taken from a patient who underwent chemoradiotherapy. CDR3 in DNA: TGTGCCAGTTACTCGGGGATAGGATCTTACGAGCAGTACTTC. Its protein is CASYSGIGSYEQYF.